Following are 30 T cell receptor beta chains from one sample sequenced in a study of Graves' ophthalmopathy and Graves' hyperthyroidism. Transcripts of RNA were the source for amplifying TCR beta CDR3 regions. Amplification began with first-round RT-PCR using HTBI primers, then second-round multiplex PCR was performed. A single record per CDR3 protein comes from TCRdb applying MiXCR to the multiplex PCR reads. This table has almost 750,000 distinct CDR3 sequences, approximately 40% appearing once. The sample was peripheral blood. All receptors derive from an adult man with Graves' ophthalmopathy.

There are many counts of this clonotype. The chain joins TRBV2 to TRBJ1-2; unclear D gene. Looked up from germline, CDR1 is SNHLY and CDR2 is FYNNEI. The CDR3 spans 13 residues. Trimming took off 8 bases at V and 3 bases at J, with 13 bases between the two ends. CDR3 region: CASGELEDYGYTF. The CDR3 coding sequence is TGTGCCAGCGGGGAGTTAGAGGACTATGGCTACACCTTC.

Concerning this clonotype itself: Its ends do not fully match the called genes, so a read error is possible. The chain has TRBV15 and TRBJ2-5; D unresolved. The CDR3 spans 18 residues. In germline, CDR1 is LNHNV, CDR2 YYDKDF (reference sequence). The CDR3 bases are TGTGCCACTAGCAGCGTTGGCCCCACATTGGGTTGGGGAGAGACCCAGTACTTC. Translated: CATSSVGPTLGWGETQYF.

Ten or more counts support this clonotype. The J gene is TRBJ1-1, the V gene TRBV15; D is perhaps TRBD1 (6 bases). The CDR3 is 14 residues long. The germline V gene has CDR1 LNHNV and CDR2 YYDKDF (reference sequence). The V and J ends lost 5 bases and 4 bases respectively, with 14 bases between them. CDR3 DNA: TGTGCCACCAGCGCCTACAGGGAGGGCACTGAAGCTTTCTTT. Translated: CATSAYREGTEAFF.

CDR3 sequence: CSVSGGKGHILSTEAFF. CDR3 coding DNA: TGCAGTGTGAGTGGAGGGAAGGGCCACATATTGAGCACTGAAGCTTTCTTT. V is TRBV20-1 and J is TRBJ1-1; unclear D gene. This CDR3 region has 17 residues. Trimming took off 7 bases at V and 4 bases at J, with 28 bases between the two ends. Germline CDR1 reads DFQATT; CDR2 reads SNEGSKA (reference sequence).

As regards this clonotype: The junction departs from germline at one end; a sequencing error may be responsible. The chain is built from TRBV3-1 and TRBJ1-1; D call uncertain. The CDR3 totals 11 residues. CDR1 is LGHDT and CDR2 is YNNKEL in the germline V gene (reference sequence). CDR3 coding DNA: TGTGTCAGCAGCCAACGGGGAGGAACTTTCTTT. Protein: CVSSQRGGTFF. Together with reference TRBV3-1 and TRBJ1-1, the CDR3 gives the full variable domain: DTAVSQTPKYLVTQMGNDKSIKCEQNLGHDTMYWYKQDSKKFLKIMFSYNNKELIINETVPNRFSPKSPDKAHLNLHINSLELGDSAVYFCVSSQRGGTFFGQGTRLTVV.

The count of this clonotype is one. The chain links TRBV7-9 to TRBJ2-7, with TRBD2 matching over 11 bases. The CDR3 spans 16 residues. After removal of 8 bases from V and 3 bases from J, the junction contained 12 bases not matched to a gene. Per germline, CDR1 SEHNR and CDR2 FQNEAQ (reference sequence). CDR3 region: CASRPGLAGRIYEQYF. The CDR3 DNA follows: TGTGCCAGCCGCCCTGGACTAGCGGGCAGGATCTACGAGCAGTACTTC.

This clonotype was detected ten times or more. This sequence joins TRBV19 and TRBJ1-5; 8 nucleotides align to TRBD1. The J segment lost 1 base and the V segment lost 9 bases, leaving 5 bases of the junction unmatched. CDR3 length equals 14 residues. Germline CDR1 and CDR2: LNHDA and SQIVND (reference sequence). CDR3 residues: CASTDRGSNQPQHF. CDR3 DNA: TGTGCCAGCACCGACAGGGGAAGCAATCAGCCCCAGCATTTT.

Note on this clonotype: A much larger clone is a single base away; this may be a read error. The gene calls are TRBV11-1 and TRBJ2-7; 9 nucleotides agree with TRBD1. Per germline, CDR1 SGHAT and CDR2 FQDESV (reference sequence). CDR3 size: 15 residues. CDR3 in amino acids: CASRETGGLSFEQYF. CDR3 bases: TGTGCCAGCAGAGAGACAGGGGGACTCTCCTTCGAGCAGTACTTC.

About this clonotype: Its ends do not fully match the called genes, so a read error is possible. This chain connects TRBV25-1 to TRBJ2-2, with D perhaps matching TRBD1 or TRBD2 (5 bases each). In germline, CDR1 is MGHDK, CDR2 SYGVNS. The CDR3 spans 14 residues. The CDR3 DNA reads TGTGCCAGCAGCCCTCACCGGGGCCCCGGGGAGCCGTTTTTT. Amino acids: CASSPHRGPGEPFF.

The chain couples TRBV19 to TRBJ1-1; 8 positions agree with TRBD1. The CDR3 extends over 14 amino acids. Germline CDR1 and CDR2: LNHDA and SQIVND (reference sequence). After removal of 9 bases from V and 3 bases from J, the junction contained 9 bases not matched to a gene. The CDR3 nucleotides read TGTGCCAGCCGGACGACAGGGGCGTACACTGAAGCTTTCTTT. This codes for CASRTTGAYTEAFF.

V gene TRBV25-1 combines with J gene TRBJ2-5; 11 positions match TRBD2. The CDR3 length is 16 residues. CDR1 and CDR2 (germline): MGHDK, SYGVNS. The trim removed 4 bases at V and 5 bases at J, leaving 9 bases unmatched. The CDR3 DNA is TGTGCCAGCAGTGTTAGCGGGAGGGCCGATCCGGAGACCCAGTACTTC. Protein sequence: CASSVSGRADPETQYF.

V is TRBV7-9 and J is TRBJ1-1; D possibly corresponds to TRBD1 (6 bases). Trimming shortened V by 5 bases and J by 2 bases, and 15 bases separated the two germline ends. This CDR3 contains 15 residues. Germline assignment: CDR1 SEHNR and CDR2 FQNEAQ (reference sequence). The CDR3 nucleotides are TGTGCCAGCAGCCCCACATCCGGGGGCAACACTGAAGCTTTCTTT. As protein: CASSPTSGGNTEAFF.

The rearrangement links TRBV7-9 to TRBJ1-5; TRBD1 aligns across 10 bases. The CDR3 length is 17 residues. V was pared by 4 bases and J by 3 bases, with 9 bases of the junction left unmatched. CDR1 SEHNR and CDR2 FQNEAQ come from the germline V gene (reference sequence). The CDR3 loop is CASSSSVGTGVNQPQHF. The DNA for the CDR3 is TGTGCCAGCAGCTCATCAGTCGGGACAGGGGTCAATCAGCCCCAGCATTTT.

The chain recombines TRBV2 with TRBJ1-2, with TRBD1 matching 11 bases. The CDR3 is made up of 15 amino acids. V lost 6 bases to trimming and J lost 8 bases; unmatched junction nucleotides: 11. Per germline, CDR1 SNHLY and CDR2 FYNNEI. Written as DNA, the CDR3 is TGTGCCAGCAGCGCACCGGGACAGGGGGGTGGGGGCTACACCTTC. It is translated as CASSAPGQGGGGYTF.

The CDR3 DNA sequence: TGCGCCAGCAGGGGACAGGCAACTAATGAAAAACTGTTTTTT. This encodes CASRGQATNEKLFF. The chain couples TRBV5-1 to TRBJ1-4; TRBD1 matches at 8 bases. The CDR3 runs to 14 residues. V lost 5 bases to trimming and J lost 0 bases; unmatched junction nucleotides: 0. The germline V gene has CDR1 SGHRS and CDR2 YFSETQ.

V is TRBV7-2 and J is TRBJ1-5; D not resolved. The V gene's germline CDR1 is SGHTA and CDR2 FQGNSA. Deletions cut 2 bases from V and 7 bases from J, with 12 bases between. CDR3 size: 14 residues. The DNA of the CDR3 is TGTGCCAGCAGCTTATTTCAGCTAGGGCAGCCCCAGCATTTT. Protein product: CASSLFQLGQPQHF.

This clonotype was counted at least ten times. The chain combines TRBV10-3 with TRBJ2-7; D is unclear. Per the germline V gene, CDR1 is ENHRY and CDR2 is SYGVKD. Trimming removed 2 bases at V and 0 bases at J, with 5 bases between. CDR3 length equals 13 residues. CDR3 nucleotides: TGTGCCATCAGTGAGAGGAGCTCCTACGAGCAGTACTTC. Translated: CAISERSSYEQYF.

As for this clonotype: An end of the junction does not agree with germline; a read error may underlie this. Here the CDR3 DNA reads TGCGCCAGCAGCTTACAGGAGAACACTGAAGCTTGCTTT. Translated, it gives CASSLQENTEACF. V gene TRBV5-1 combines with J gene TRBJ1-1, with D perhaps matching TRBD1 (5 bases). The CDR3 length is 13 residues. Germline CDR1 and CDR2: SGHRS and YFSETQ. The full variable domain, its missing parts supplied by reference TRBV5-1 and TRBJ1-1, is KAGVTQTPRYLIKTRGQQVTLSCSPISGHRSVSWYQQTPGQGLQFLFEYFSETQRNKGNFPGRFSGRQFSNSRSEMNVSTLELGDSALYLCASSLQENTEACFGQGTRLTVV.

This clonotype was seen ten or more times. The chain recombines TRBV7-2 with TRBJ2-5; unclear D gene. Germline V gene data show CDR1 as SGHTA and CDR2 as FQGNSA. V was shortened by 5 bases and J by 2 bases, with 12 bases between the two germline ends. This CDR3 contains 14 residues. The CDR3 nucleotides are TGTGCCAGCAGCCTAGTCAAATCGCAAGAGACCCAGTACTTC. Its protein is CASSLVKSQETQYF.

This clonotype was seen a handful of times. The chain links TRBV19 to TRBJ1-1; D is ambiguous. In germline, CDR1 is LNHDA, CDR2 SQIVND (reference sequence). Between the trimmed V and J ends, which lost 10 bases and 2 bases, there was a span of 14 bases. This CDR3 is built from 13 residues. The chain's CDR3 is CATTSKRNTEAFF. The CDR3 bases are TGTGCCACTACGTCGAAAAGAAACACTGAAGCTTTCTTT.

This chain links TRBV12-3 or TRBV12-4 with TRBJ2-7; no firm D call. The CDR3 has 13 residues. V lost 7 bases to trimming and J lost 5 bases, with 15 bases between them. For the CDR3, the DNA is TGTGCCAGCACCTTGATGGGTTACAACGAGCAGTACTTC. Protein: CASTLMGYNEQYF.

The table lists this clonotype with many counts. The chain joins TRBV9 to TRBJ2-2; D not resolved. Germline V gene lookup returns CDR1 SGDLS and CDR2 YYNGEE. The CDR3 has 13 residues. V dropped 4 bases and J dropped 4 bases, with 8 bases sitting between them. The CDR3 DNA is TGTGCCAGCAGCCCATCTTCCACCGGGGAGCTGTTTTTT. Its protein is CASSPSSTGELFF.

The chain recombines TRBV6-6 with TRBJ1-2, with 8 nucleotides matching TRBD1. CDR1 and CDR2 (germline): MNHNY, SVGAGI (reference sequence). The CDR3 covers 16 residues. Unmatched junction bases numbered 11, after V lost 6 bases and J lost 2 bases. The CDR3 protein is CASSYTSTGDNYGYTF. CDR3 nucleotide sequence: TGTGCCAGCAGCTACACCTCGACAGGGGACAACTATGGCTACACCTTC.

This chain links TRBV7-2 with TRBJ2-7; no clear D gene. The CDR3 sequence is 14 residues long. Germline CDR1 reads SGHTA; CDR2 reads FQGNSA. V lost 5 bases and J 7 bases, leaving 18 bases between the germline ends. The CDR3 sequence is CASSPRHGSGEQYF. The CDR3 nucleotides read TGTGCCAGCAGCCCCCGACACGGTAGTGGGGAGCAGTACTTC. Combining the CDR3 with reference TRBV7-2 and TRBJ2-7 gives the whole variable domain GAGVSQSPSNKVTEKGKDVELRCDPISGHTALYWYRQSLGQGLEFLIYFQGNSAPDKSGLPSDRFSAERTGGSVSTLTIQRTQQEDSAVYLCASSPRHGSGEQYFGPGTRLTVT.

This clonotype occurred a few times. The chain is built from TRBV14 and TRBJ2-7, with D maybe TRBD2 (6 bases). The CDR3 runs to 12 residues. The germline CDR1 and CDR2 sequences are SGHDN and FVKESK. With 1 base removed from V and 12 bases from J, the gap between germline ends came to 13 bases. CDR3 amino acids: CASSQASGLWYF. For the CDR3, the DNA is TGTGCCAGCAGCCAAGCGTCGGGACTGTGGTACTTC.

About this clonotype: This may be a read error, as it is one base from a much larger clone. The CDR3 is CSVEDRGIEVAYEHYF. The CDR3 DNA follows: TGCAGCGTTGAGGACAGGGGGATAGAGGTGGCCTACGAGCATTACTTC. This chain uses TRBV29-1 with TRBJ2-7; 10 nucleotides line up with TRBD1. Germline CDR1 reads SQVTM; CDR2 reads ANQGSEA. The CDR3 consists of 16 residues.

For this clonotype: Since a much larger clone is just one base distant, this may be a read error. CDR3 DNA: TGTGCCAGCAGTTCGACTAGCGGGGGCTACGAGCAGTACTTC. It yields the protein CASSSTSGGYEQYF. The chain has TRBV7-9 and TRBJ2-7; 12 nucleotides line up with TRBD2. This CDR3 region has 14 residues. Germline V gene data show CDR1 as SEHNR and CDR2 as FQNEAQ (reference sequence). The V gene end was trimmed by 6 bases and the J gene end by 3 bases; junction bases not matched to a gene: 3.

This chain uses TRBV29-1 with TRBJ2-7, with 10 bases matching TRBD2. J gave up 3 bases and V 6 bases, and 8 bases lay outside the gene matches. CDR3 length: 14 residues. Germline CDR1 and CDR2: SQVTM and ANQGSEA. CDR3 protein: CSVGSSGSNYEQYF. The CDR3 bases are TGCAGCGTAGGATCTAGCGGGAGTAACTACGAGCAGTACTTC.

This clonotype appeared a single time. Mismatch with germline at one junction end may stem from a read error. For the CDR3, the DNA is TGTGCCAGCAGTTCCTCGGGATACAATAATCAGCCCCAGCATTTT. Encoded protein: CASSSSGYNNQPQHF. V and J are TRBV24-1 and TRBJ1-5; D is undetermined. Germline-derived CDR1 and CDR2 are KGHDR and SFDVKD. CDR3 length: 15 residues.

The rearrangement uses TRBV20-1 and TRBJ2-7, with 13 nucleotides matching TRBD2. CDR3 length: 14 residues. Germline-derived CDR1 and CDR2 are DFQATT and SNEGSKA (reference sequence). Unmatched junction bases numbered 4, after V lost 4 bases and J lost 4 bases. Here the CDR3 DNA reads TGCAGTGCTACCAGGACTAGCGGGGGATACGAGCAGTACTTC. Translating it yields CSATRTSGGYEQYF.